Listed below are T cell receptor beta chains from one sample, sequenced in a study of early T cells in non-severe SARS-CoV-2 infection. MiXCR, run by TCRdb on the 5' RACE reads, gives a single entry per CDR3 protein. The repertoire includes tens of thousands of distinct CDR3 sequences, over 8% of them detected once, and roughly a sixth sits in the top ten. The specimen comprised whole blood, sampled at baseline. The receptors come from an adult who was a healthcare worker with PCR-confirmed SARS-CoV-2 infection or an uninfected control (not recorded which). Both conserved end residues are part of each CDR3. The D gene is left open where the match is weak. The size of a clone is reported for some rows only, either as once, few or many, or as a class for expanded clones.

J | V | size | D | CDR3 | DNA
TRBJ1-1 | TRBV5-1 | . | TRBD1 | CASSPAGQSTEAFF | TGCGCCAGCAGTCCGGCGGGACAGAGCACTGAAGCTTTCTTT
TRBJ2-1 | TRBV6-1 | few | . | CASSKIMVKISYNEQFF | TGTGCCAGCAGTAAAATTATGGTGAAGATCTCCTACAATGAGCAGTTCTTC
TRBJ2-5 | TRBV7-2 | . | TRBD1 | CASSVGTGETQYF | TGTGCCAGCAGCGTTGGGACAGGAGAGACCCAGTACTTC
TRBJ2-1 | TRBV9 | few | TRBD2 | CASSVTSGRNEQFF | TGTGCCAGCAGCGTAACTAGCGGGAGAAATGAGCAGTTCTTC
TRBJ2-1 | TRBV14 | many | TRBD2 | CASSQAAGANNEQFF | TGTGCCAGCAGCCAAGCAGCGGGAGCCAACAATGAGCAGTTCTTC
TRBJ2-5 | TRBV5-1 | few | TRBD2 | CASSAGLAGGGETQYF | TGCGCCAGCAGCGCCGGACTAGCGGGAGGAGGAGAGACCCAGTACTTC
TRBJ1-2 | TRBV10-3 | few | . | CAIRVPITMSYTF | TGTGCCATCAGGGTCCCCATAACTATGAGCTACACCTTC
TRBJ1-3 | TRBV3-1 | many | TRBD1 | CASSQGPGGYFGNTIYF | TGTGCCAGCAGCCAAGGGCCAGGGGGCTACTTCGGAAACACCATATATTTT
TRBJ2-2 | TRBV29-1 | few | . | CSVATDTSGELFF | TGCAGCGTTGCGACCGATACCAGCGGGGAGCTGTTTTTT
TRBJ2-1 | TRBV6-5 | . | TRBD2 | CASSTRGSYEQFF | TGTGCCAGCAGCACACGCGGGAGCTATGAGCAGTTCTTC
TRBJ1-2 | TRBV20-1 | many | . | CSATDKVTGYTF | TGCAGTGCTACCGACAAAGTGACCGGCTACACCTTC
TRBJ2-7 | TRBV11-2 | few | TRBD1 | CASSHPDRAYEQYF | TGTGCCAGCAGCCACCCCGACAGGGCCTACGAGCAGTACTTC
TRBJ2-5 | TRBV28 | few | TRBD1 | CASSFRDRGTRWKTQYF | TGTGCCAGCAGTTTCCGGGACAGGGGGACGAGATGGAAGACCCAGTACTTC
TRBJ1-2 | TRBV28 | many | . | CASMINRAASGYTF | TGTGCCAGCATGATTAATCGCGCAGCGAGTGGCTACACCTTC
TRBJ2-7 | TRBV6-5 | many | TRBD1 | CASSHGLLGTGPREQYF | TGTGCCAGCAGCCATGGCCTTTTAGGGACAGGGCCGCGAGAGCAGTACTTC
TRBJ1-1 | TRBV29-1 | many | . | CSVEAGEAFF | TGCAGCGTTGAGGCGGGGGAAGCTTTCTTT
TRBJ1-1 | TRBV12-3/TRBV12-4 | . | . | CASSLYGGNTEAFF | TGTGCCAGCAGTTTGTACGGAGGGAACACTGAAGCTTTCTTT
TRBJ2-3 | TRBV7-2 | many | TRBD2 | CASSSRGTSGRDTQYF | TGTGCCAGCAGCTCTAGGGGGACTAGCGGGAGGGATACGCAGTATTTT
TRBJ2-1 | TRBV28 | . | TRBD2 | CASSPSGSFNEQFF | TGTGCCAGCAGTCCTAGCGGGAGCTTCAATGAGCAGTTCTTC
TRBJ2-1 | TRBV7-9 | many | TRBD2 | CASSNRLARGHNEQFF | TGTGCCAGCAGCAACCGACTAGCTCGGGGCCACAATGAGCAGTTCTTC
TRBJ2-2 | TRBV5-1 | many | . | CASSLAGSMGGELFF | TGCGCCAGCAGCTTGGCCGGGTCTATGGGAGGGGAGCTGTTTTTT
TRBJ2-3 | TRBV6-6 | . | TRBD2 | CASTAGTTKYF | TGTGCCAGCACCGCCGGGACTACCAAGTATTTT
TRBJ2-1 | TRBV28 | . | . | CASSLPGLPYNEQFF | TGTGCCAGCAGTCTCCCCGGACTACCGTACAATGAGCAGTTCTTC
TRBJ2-1 | TRBV6-2/TRBV6-3 | many | TRBD2 | CASSWAPGLAGGGYNEQFF | TGTGCCAGCAGTTGGGCACCGGGACTAGCGGGTGGTGGGTACAATGAGCAGTTCTTC
TRBJ2-7 | TRBV20-1 | . | . | CSARVRQTDYEQYF | TGCAGTGCTAGGGTCCGACAGACCGACTACGAGCAGTACTTC
TRBJ2-1 | TRBV7-2 | . | . | CASSLDPSFYNEQFF | TGTGCCAGCAGCTTAGATCCCAGTTTCTATAATGAGCAGTTCTTC
TRBJ2-1 | TRBV7-3 | many | TRBD2 | CASSYRLAAYNEQFF | TGTGCCAGCAGCTACAGACTAGCGGCCTACAATGAGCAGTTCTTC
TRBJ2-1 | TRBV14 | . | TRBD2 | CASTPRRTSGYNEQFF | TGTGCCAGCACCCCACGTAGGACTAGCGGCTACAATGAGCAGTTCTTC
TRBJ2-3 | TRBV20-1 | . | TRBD2 | CSARRQRETDTQYF | TGCAGTGCTCGTCGTCAGCGGGAGACAGATACGCAGTATTTT